This TCR beta chain was documented in a study of long-term antiretroviral therapy in people with HIV. With 4 bases removed from V and 1 base from J, the gap between germline ends came to 10 bases. Germline CDR1 and CDR2: SQVTM and ANQGSEA. The length of the CDR3 is 14 residues. Investigators performed immunoSEQ version v3.0 at survey level. Here immunoSEQ multiplex PCR was the method, and the copy in TCRdb shows in-frame clones only, minus some. The data contain around 28,000 clones, roughly 85% of them singletons. This sequence joins TRBV29-1 and TRBJ2-2; the D gene is possibly TRBD1 (6 bases). This receptor was identified in a man in his forties or fifties with HIV. The specimen comprised unsorted PBMCs, sampled 2.3 years after starting antiretroviral therapy. DNA of the CDR3: TGCAGCGTTGTCGACAGGATGAACACCGGGGAGCTGTTTTTT. Encoded protein: CSVVDRMNTGELFF.